The 23 T cell receptor beta chains presented below share a single source sample, sequenced in a study of blood T cell repertoires in COVID-19. Sequenced by immunoSEQ multiplex PCR; TCRdb stores in-frame clones only, minus some. The repertoire holds fewer than 250,000 clones, with about nine tenths as singletons. Sequenced input: peripheral blood. The receptors come from a woman aged 55-69 years who had recovered from COVID-19.

This chain connects TRBV14 to TRBJ1-2; a weak D match, TRBD1 (5 bases). V lost 1 base and J 4 bases, leaving 10 bases between the germline ends. The CDR3 length is 14 residues. Per germline, CDR1 SGHDN and CDR2 FVKESK. CDR3 sequence reads: CASSQVAGGYGYTF. The CDR3 region has the DNA TGTGCCAGCAGCCAAGTTGCGGGGGGCTATGGCTACACCTTC.

V is TRBV7-6 and J is TRBJ1-2; TRBD1 is a possible D gene (6 bases). The CDR3 runs to 15 residues. Germline assignment: CDR1 SGHVS and CDR2 FNYEAQ. The ends were cut back, 1 base at V and 8 bases at J, with 17 bases in the middle. The CDR3 region has the DNA TGTGCCAGCAGCTTAGGCGGCAGGGGTGCTGAGGGCTACACCTTC. As protein: CASSLGGRGAEGYTF.

The chain carries TRBV21-1 and TRBJ1-1. TRBV21-1 is assigned pseudogene status. The CDR3 length is 17 residues. In DNA, the CDR3 is TGTGCCAGCAGCAAAGAGGGAGACGGATTCATGAACACTGAAGCTTTCTTT. Translation: CASSKEGDGFMNTEAFF.

The chain combines TRBV6-2 or TRBV6-3 with TRBJ2-1; 9 nucleotides align to TRBD2. V lost 3 bases, J lost 8 bases, and 14 bases stayed unmatched. The CDR3 has 17 residues. Germline lookup yields CDR1 MNHEY and CDR2 SVGEGT. The CDR3 nucleotides read TGTGCCAGCAGTTATCAGACCGGCGGGGGGGCCTGGGATGAGCAGTTCTTC. It yields the protein CASSYQTGGGAWDEQFF.

The V gene is TRBV19, the J gene TRBJ2-1; D is undetermined. This CDR3 has 12 amino acids. Trimming removed 5 bases from V and 9 bases from J, with 11 bases in between. Per germline, CDR1 LNHDA and CDR2 SQIVND (reference sequence). The CDR3 is CASSGSFGEQFF. In DNA form, the CDR3 reads TGTGCCAGTAGTGGTTCTTTCGGTGAGCAGTTCTTC. Drawing the rest from reference TRBV19 and TRBJ2-1, the complete variable domain is DGGITQSPKYLFRKEGQNVTLSCEQNLNHDAMYWYRQDPGQGLRLIYYSQIVNDFQKGDIAEGYSVSREKKESFPLTVTSAQKNPTAFYLCASSGSFGEQFFGPGTRLTVL.

The gene calls are TRBV11-2 and TRBJ2-3, with 7 bases that match TRBD2. Germline CDR1 SGHAT, CDR2 FQNNGV. The CDR3 extends over 15 amino acids. J lost 0 bases, V lost 5 bases, and 5 bases had no gene match. CDR3 in amino acids: CASSLLGGSTDTQYF. CDR3 sequence (DNA): TGTGCCAGCAGCCTCTTGGGGGGGAGCACAGATACGCAGTATTTT.

This rearrangement joins TRBV6-1 to TRBJ1-4; D is perhaps TRBD1 (5 bases). CDR1 and CDR2 from the germline V gene are MNHNS and SASEGT. CDR3 length equals 15 residues. V lost 6 bases and J lost 8, with 19 bases in between. CDR3 nucleotides: TGTGCCAGCAGCGGGCTGGGGGGTTCGGGGGAAAAACTGTTTTTT. It specifies CASSGLGGSGEKLFF.

The CDR3 DNA reads TGTGCCAGCAGTCCTAGACAGGGGGTCCTAGCCAAAAACATTCAGTACTTC. The encoded protein is CASSPRQGVLAKNIQYF. J is TRBJ2-4 and V is TRBV6-7; the match to TRBD1 covers 9 bases. TRBV6-7 carries the ORF label, with uncertain function. CDR3 length equals 17 residues. Unmatched junction bases numbered 8, after V lost 5 bases and J lost 0 bases.

The V and J genes are TRBV19 and TRBJ1-2; the match to TRBD1 covers 7 bases. V lost 2 bases, J lost 4 bases, and 4 bases stayed unmatched. This CDR3 has 14 amino acids. Germline lookup yields CDR1 LNHDA and CDR2 SQIVND (reference sequence). For the CDR3, the DNA is TGTGCCAGTAGTATACGGGACAGATTCTATGGCTACACCTTC. Its translation is CASSIRDRFYGYTF.

The rearrangement uses TRBV28 and TRBJ1-4; D possibly corresponds to TRBD1 (6 bases). V shed 6 bases and J shed 8 bases, with 19 bases lying between them. This CDR3 is 15 amino acids long. Per the germline V gene, CDR1 is MDHEN and CDR2 is SYDVKM. CDR3 protein: CASRVQGQWAEKLFF. DNA of the CDR3: TGTGCCAGCAGGGTACAGGGACAATGGGCGGAAAAACTGTTTTTT.

The V and J genes are TRBV3-1 (or the pseudogene TRBV3-2) and TRBJ2-7; TRBD2 might be the D (5 bases). V lost 4 bases and J lost 2, with 12 bases in between. The CDR3 runs to 14 residues. Germline V lookup: CDR1 LGHDT, CDR2 YNNKEL (reference sequence). The CDR3: CASSPGVGPYEQYF. DNA of the CDR3: TGTGCCAGCAGCCCCGGGGTTGGACCCTACGAGCAGTACTTC.

This chain links TRBV28 with TRBJ1-3; the match to TRBD1 covers 8 bases. V dropped 8 bases and J dropped 3; count of bases not matched to a gene: 9. The CDR3 consists of 15 residues. The V gene's germline CDR1 is MDHEN and CDR2 SYDVKM. CDR3 loop: CASLTDRGGGNTIYF. DNA of the CDR3: TGTGCCAGCCTGACCGACAGGGGAGGTGGAAACACCATATATTTT.

The rearrangement joins TRBV11-2 to TRBJ1-5; no clear D gene. This CDR3 spans 16 amino acids. Germline V lookup: CDR1 SGHAT, CDR2 FQNNGV. Trimming shortened V by 2 bases and J by 4 bases, and 15 bases separated the two germline ends. The DNA of the CDR3 is TGTGCCAGCAGCTTAAGTCACGGCCGGGAAAATCAGCCCCAGCATTTT. Protein: CASSLSHGRENQPQHF.

Regarding this clone: Sequence at one end of the junction differs from germline and may be a read error. The chain recombines TRBV7-7 with TRBJ2-5; TRBD1 aligns across 9 bases. Germline values: CDR1 SSHAT, CDR2 FNYEAQ (reference sequence). The CDR3 is made up of 15 amino acids. CDR3 in amino acids: CASSLSSGTGETQYF. CDR3 DNA sequence: TGTGCTAGCAGCTTAAGCTCCGGGACAGGGGAGACCCAGTACTTC. Full variable domain (remainder filled in from reference TRBV7-7 and TRBJ2-5): GAGVSQSPRYKVTKRGQDVTLRCDPISSHATLYWYQQALGQGPEFLTYFNYEAQPDKSGLPSDRFSAERPEGSISTLTIQRTEQRDSAMYRCASSLSSGTGETQYFGPGTRLLVL.

DNA of the CDR3: TGTGCCAGCAGCCCAACTCCCCTGCGACACGATGAGCAGTTCTTC. It translates to CASSPTPLRHDEQFF. V gene TRBV11-3 combines with J gene TRBJ2-1; no firm D call. CDR3 length equals 15 residues. Per germline, CDR1 SGHNT and CDR2 YENEEA. V was shortened by 5 bases and J by 8 bases, with 19 bases between the two germline ends.

CDR3 DNA sequence: TGTGCCAGCAGTTTCCTAGCGGGGGTCAAAAACATTCAGTACTTC. Translated: CASSFLAGVKNIQYF. This chain uses TRBV27 with TRBJ2-4; 10 bases are a match to TRBD2. The CDR3 is 15 amino acids. V lost 3 bases, J lost 3 bases, and 2 bases stayed unmatched. Germline-derived CDR1 and CDR2 are MNHEY and SMNVEV (reference sequence).

V is TRBV18 and J is TRBJ2-4, with 8 bases that match TRBD1. CDR1 is KGHSH, CDR2 LQKENI, per germline. V shed 3 bases and J 0 bases; nucleotides not matched to a gene: 19. This CDR3 is built from 21 residues. CDR3 sequence (DNA): TGTGCCAGCTCACCGCGGGGACAGGCCTCCTTCCCCTTACTAGCCAAAAACATTCAGTACTTC. This codes for CASSPRGQASFPLLAKNIQYF.

V is TRBV28 and J is TRBJ1-2; D may be TRBD1 (5 bases). From germline, CDR1 is MDHEN and CDR2 SYDVKM. V dropped 2 bases and J dropped 8 bases, with 15 bases sitting between them. The CDR3 covers 14 residues. The CDR3 reads CASSLSRRVGGYTF. CDR3 nucleotide sequence: TGTGCCAGCAGTTTAAGTCGCAGGGTCGGCGGCTACACCTTC.

V usage is TRBV4-1 and J usage is TRBJ1-1, with TRBD1 as a possible D gene (6 bases). The CDR3 runs 14 residues. Trimming pared 3 bases from V and 6 bases from J, leaving 14 bases between. The germline V gene encodes CDR1 MGHRA and CDR2 YSYEKL. Here the CDR3 DNA reads TGCGCCAGCAGCCAGGTACAGGGACCAGCTGAAGCTTTCTTT. It codes for CASSQVQGPAEAFF.

The chain links TRBV7-8 to TRBJ1-5; D perhaps matches TRBD1 (5 bases). This CDR3 spans 18 amino acids. Germline V gene data show CDR1 as SGHVS and CDR2 as FQNEAQ. V lost 5 bases and J lost 1, with 21 bases in between. The CDR3 DNA sequence: TGTGCCAGCAGCCTTCAATTTGCGGCGGAGGGGAGCAATCAGCCCCAGCATTTT. Its protein is CASSLQFAAEGSNQPQHF. The variable domain in full, with the rest retrieved from reference TRBV7-8 and TRBJ1-5, is GAGVSQSPRYKVAKRGQDVALRCDPISGHVSLFWYQQALGQGPEFLTYFQNEAQLDKSGLPSDRFFAERPEGSVSTLKIQRTQQEDSAVYLCASSLQFAAEGSNQPQHFGDGTRLSIL.

The V gene is TRBV5-4, the J gene TRBJ2-7, with D possibly being TRBD2 (6 bases). V was shortened by 0 bases and J by 4 bases, with 14 bases between the two germline ends. The germline gives CDR1 SGHNT, CDR2 YYREEE (reference sequence). The CDR3 sequence is 15 residues long. The CDR3, as DNA: TGTGCCAGCAGCTTGGGCGGGACCTCTGAATACGAGCAGTACTTC. Protein product: CASSLGGTSEYEQYF.

The gene calls are TRBV19 and TRBJ1-5, with no clear D. Trimming took 6 bases from V and 5 from J, leaving 14 bases between them. The CDR3 contains 14 residues. Germline CDR1 LNHDA, CDR2 SQIVND (reference sequence). The CDR3 DNA sequence: TGTGCCAGTAGCGAGGGTGGGAACCATCAGCCCCAGCATTTT. Translation: CASSEGGNHQPQHF.

This clone occurred once. The chain links TRBV11-3 to TRBJ2-2; D is perhaps TRBD2 (5 bases). Trimming removed 0 bases at V and 6 bases at J, with 8 bases between. The CDR3 runs to 14 residues. Germline V lookup: CDR1 SGHNT, CDR2 YENEEA. The CDR3 nucleotides read TGTGCCAGCAGCTTAGAAATGGGAGCCGGGGAGCTGTTTTTT. This translates into CASSLEMGAGELFF.